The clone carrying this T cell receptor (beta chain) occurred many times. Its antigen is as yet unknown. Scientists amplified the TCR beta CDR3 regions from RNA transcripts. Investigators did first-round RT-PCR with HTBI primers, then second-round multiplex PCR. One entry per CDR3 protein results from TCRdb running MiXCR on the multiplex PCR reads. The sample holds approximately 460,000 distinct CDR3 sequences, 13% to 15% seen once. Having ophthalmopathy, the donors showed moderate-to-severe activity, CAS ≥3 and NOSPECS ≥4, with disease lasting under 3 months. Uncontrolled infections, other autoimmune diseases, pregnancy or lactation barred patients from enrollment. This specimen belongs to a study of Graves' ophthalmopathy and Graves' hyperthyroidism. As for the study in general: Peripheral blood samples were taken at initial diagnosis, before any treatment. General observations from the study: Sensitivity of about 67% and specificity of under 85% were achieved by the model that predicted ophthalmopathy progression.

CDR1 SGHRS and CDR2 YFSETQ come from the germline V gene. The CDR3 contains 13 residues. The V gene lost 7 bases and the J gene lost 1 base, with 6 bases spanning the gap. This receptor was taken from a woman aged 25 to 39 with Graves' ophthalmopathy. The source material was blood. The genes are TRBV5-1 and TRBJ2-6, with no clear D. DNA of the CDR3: TGCGCCAGCCGCTGGTCTGGGGCCAACGTCCTGACTTTC. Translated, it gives CASRWSGANVLTF.